This T cell receptor beta chain was captured in a study of cytomegalovirus exposure and HLA in healthy donors. Study summary: There were a few hundred genotyped donors. Of these, roughly 80% fell in the genetic ancestry cluster associated with self-reported Caucasian donors. Study-wide results and caveats: Roughly uniform depth of sequencing across donors was assumed in presence/absence analyses.

PCR amplification relied on 60 Vbeta primers (plus 13 Jbeta primers). Profiled with immunoSEQ multiplex PCR; TCRdb holds only in-frame clones, not every one. There are approximately 190,000 clones in the sample; 82% occur only once, and about 0.094% lies in the top ten. Germline V gene lookup returns CDR1 SNHLY and CDR2 FYNNEI. The CDR3 runs to 15 residues. With 8 bases removed from V and 1 base from J, the gap between germline ends came to 17 bases. As to this clone: Its antigen is not known.

The clonotype was recovered from a boy aged 2 to 9 in good health and CMV-seronegative. The sample taken for sequencing was PBMCs. The J gene is TRBJ1-1, the V gene TRBV2, with D perhaps TRBD1 (6 bases). The DNA for the CDR3 is TGTGCCAGCTCCTACAGGGTAGGACCGAACACTGAAGCTTTCTTT. This sequence encodes CASSYRVGPNTEAFF.